This T cell receptor (beta chain) came from a study of CD8+CD57+ T cells in acquired aplastic anemia. About the study: Mean DNA quantity obtained from sorted CD4+ and CD8+ cells was 2.5 to 4 ug.

This clonotype was recorded a few times. This CDR3 has 15 residues. With V trimmed by 4 bases and J by 0 bases, 7 bases remained unmatched. Germline lookup yields CDR1 GTSNPN and CDR2 SVGIG (reference sequence). Researchers used genomic DNA as the template to profile TCR beta VDJ and CDR3. Using its own MiXCR run on the reads, TCRdb lists one record per CDR3 protein. The data hold 180,000 or so distinct CDR3 sequences, with approximately 45% observed a single time. The receptor comes from a human donor in good health. This chain connects TRBV30 to TRBJ2-5, with TRBD1 identical over 8 bases. What was sequenced was sorted CD4+, CD8+, or CD8+CD57+ T cells (not recorded which) from PBMCs. CDR3 residues: CAWTVGTGDQETQYF. CDR3 coding DNA: TGTGCCTGGACCGTAGGGACAGGCGACCAAGAGACCCAGTACTTC.